The T cell receptor beta chain under discussion was sequenced for a study of cytomegalovirus exposure and HLA in healthy donors. Study-wide points: Under in vitro conditions, three CMV-associated chains were confirmed as specific for CMV antigens.

Data came from immunoSEQ multiplex PCR; TCRdb stores just in-frame clones and leaves some out. The sample records approximately 200,000 clones, 80% to 90% being singletons. The donors were part of the validation cohort, which consisted of roughly 110 subjects and was separate from the first cohort of around 620 subjects. This clone has a single count. The antigen remains unidentified. The length of the CDR3 is 17 residues. V shed 6 bases, J shed 10 bases, and the junction held 19 bases outside the gene matches. Germline CDR1 reads LNHDA; CDR2 reads SQIVND (reference sequence). The gene calls are TRBV19 and TRBJ1-4; 8 nucleotides align to TRBD1. This clonotype was sampled from a woman younger than 45 in good health and CMV-seropositive. Sequenced input: PBMCs. Here the CDR3 reads CASSIPGQAMSLGKLFF. The CDR3 coding sequence is TGTGCCAGTAGCATACCGGGACAGGCGATGTCTTTGGGAAAACTGTTTTTT.